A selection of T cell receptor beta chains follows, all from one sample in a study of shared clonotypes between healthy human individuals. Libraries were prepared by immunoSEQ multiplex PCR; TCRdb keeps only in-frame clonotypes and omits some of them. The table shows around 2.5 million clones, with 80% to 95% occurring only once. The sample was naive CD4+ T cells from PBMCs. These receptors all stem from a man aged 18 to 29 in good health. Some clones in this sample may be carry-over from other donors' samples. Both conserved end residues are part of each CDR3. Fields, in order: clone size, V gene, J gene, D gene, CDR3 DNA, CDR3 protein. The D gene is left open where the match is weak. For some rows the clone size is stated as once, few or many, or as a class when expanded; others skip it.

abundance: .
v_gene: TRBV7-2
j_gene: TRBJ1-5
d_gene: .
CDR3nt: TGTGCCAGCAGCTCCCCGACAGGAGGGAGCAATCAGCCCCAGCATTTT
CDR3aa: CASSSPTGGSNQPQHF

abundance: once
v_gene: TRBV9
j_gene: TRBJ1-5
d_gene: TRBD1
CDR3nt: TGTGCCAGCAGCCCTACGGGACAGGGTCAGCCCCAGCATTTT
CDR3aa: CASSPTGQGQPQHF

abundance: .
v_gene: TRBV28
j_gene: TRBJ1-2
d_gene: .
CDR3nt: TGTGCCAGCAGTTTGGGGGGGGGCGCCCGATATGGCTACACCTTC
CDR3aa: CASSLGGGARYGYTF

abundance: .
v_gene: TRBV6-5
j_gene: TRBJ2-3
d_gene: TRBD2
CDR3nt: TGTGCCAGCAGTTACCAGGTGACTAGCGGCACAGATACGCAGTATTTT
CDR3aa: CASSYQVTSGTDTQYF

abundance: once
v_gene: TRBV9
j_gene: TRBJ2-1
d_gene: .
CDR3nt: TGTGCCAGCAGCGTAGATCCCAGGCCCTACAATGAGCAGTTCTTC
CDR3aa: CASSVDPRPYNEQFF

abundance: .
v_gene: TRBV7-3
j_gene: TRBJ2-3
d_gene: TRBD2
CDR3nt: TGTGCCAGCAGCTCATGGACTAGCGGGAGAAGCCCAGATACGCAGTATTTT
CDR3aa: CASSSWTSGRSPDTQYF

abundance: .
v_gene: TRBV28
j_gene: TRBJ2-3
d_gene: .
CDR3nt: TGTGCCGGTGGCCCGGGGGATACAGATACGCAGTATTTT
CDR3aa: CAGGPGDTDTQYF

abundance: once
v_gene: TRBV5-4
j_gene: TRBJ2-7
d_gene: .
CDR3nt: TGTGCCAGCAGCTTGAGGGACCACTACGAGCAGTACTTC
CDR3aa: CASSLRDHYEQYF

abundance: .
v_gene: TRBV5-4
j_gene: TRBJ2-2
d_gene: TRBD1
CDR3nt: TGTGCCAGCAGCTTGGTGGCAGGGGGCATCACCGGGGAGCTGTTTTTT
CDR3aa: CASSLVAGGITGELFF

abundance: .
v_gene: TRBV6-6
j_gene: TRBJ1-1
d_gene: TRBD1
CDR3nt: TGTGCCAGCAGTTACCAGGGGACAGGTGAAGCTTTCTTT
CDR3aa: CASSYQGTGEAFF

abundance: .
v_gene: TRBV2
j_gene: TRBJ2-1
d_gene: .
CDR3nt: TGTGCCAGCAGGGACCCCCTGCTAGCGAGGGATGAGCAGTTCTTC
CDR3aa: CASRDPLLARDEQFF

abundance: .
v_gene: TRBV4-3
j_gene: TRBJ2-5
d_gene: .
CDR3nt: TGCGCCAGCAGCCAAGTAGGGGGGAGAATCCAAGAGACCCAGTACTTC
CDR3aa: CASSQVGGRIQETQYF

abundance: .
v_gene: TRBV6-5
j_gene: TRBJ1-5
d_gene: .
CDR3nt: TGTGCCAGCAGTAAGGGACATGACCAGCCCCAGCATTTT
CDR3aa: CASSKGHDQPQHF

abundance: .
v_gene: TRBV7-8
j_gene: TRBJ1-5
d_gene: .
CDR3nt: TGTGCCAGCAGCCGGGACATTGATCAGCCCCAGCATTTT
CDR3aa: CASSRDIDQPQHF

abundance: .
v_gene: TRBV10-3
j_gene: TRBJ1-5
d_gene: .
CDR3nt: TGTGCCATCAGTGAGCTAGGGGGTAGCAATCAGCCCCAGCATTTT
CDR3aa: CAISELGGSNQPQHF

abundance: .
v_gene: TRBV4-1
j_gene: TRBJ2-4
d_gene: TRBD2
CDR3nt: TGCGCCAGCAGCCAGGGTCTCGCTAGCGGGAGAACCAAAAACATTCAGTACTTC
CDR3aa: CASSQGLASGRTKNIQYF

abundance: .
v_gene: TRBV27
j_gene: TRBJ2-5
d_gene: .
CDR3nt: TGTGCCAGCCCGCTTATTCGGGGGAAAGAGACCCAGTACTTC
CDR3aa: CASPLIRGKETQYF

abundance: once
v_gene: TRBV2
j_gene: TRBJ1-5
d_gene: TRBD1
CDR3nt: TGTGCCAGCAGTGAGCGGACAGGGGGCGAGCCCCAGCATTTT
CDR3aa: CASSERTGGEPQHF

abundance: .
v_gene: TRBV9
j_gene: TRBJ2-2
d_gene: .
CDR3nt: TGTGCCAGCAGCGTAGTGGACTTACTCACCGGGGAGCTGTTTTTT
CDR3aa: CASSVVDLLTGELFF

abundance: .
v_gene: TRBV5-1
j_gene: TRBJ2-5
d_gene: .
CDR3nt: TGCGCCAGCAGCTCCAACATAAGGGGAAAGACCCAGTACTTC
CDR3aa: CASSSNIRGKTQYF

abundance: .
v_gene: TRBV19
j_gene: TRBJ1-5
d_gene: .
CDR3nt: TGTGCCAGTAGTATTTTATTCTCGGGGGTTAGCAATCAGCCCCAGCATTTT
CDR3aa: CASSILFSGVSNQPQHF

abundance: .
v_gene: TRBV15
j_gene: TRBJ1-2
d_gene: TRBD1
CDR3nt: TGTGCCACCAGCACCCTCCAGGACAGGACATATGGCTACACCTTC
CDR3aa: CATSTLQDRTYGYTF

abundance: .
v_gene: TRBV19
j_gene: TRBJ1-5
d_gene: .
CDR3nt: TGTGCCAGTAGTATTTTAGAGGGGCGCAATCAGCCCCAGCATTTT
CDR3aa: CASSILEGRNQPQHF

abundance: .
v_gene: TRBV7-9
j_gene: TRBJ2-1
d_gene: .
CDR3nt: TGTGCCAGCAGCTCTGCATCGCATGTTTTCTTC
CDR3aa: CASSSASHVFF

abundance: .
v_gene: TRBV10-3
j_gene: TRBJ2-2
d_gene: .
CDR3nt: TGTGCCATCAGTGAGTCGATGTTCACCGGGGAGCTGTTTTTT
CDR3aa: CAISESMFTGELFF

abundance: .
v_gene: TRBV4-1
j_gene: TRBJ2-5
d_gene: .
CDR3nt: TGCGCCAGCAGCCCCGGGACTCTCCAAGAGACCCAGTACTTC
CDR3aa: CASSPGTLQETQYF

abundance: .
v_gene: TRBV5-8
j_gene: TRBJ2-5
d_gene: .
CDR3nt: TGTGCCAGCAGCTTAGTGGTCAGTAGTTCAGAGACCCAGTACTTC
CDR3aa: CASSLVVSSSETQYF

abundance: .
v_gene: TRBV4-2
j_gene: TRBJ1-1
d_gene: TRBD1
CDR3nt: TGTGCCAGCAGCAGAGGTGGGGCTTCCGGGACAGTGAACACTGAAGCTTTCTTT
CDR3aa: CASSRGGASGTVNTEAFF

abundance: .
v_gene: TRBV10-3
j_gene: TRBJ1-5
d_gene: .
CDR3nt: TGTGCCATCAGTGAGTCTCCGGGGGTCAAGCCCCAGCATTTT
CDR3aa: CAISESPGVKPQHF

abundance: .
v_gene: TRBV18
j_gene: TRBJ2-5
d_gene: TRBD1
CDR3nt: TGTGCCAGCTCACCGGGGACAGGGGAAGAGACCCAGTACTTC
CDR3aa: CASSPGTGEETQYF

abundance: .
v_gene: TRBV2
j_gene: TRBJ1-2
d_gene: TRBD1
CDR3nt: TGTGCCAGCTACGCGGGACAGGCTCTGGGGGGCTACACCTTC
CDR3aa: CASYAGQALGGYTF

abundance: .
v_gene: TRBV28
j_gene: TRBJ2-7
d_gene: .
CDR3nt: TGTGCCAGCAGCCCTAGGACCTACGAGCAGTACTTC
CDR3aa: CASSPRTYEQYF

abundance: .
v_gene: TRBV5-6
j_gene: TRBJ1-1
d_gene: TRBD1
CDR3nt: TGTGCCAGCAGCAGGGGACAGGGGGTAAACACTGAAGCTTTCTTT
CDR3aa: CASSRGQGVNTEAFF

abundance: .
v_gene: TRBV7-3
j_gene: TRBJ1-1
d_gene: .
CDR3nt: TGTGCCAGCAGCTTAGGTGGGAGGACTGAAGCTTTCTTT
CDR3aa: CASSLGGRTEAFF

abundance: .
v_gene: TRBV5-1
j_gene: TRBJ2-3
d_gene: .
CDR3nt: TGCGCCAGCAGCTTGGGGGTCGGGGAAGGCACAGATACGCAGTATTTT
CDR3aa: CASSLGVGEGTDTQYF

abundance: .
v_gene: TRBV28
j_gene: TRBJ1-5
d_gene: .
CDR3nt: TGTGCCAGCAGCACAGGAGGCGGCAATCAGCCCCAGCATTTT
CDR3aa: CASSTGGGNQPQHF

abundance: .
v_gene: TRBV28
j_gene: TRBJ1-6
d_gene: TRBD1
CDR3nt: TGTGCCAGCAGTTTAGGAGGGGGCAGTAATTCACCCCTCCACTTT
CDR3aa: CASSLGGGSNSPLHF

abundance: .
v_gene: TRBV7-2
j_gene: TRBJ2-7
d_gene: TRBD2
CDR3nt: TGTGCCAGCAGCTCAGGGACTAGCGGGAGGCGAGGTCCCGAGCAGTACTTC
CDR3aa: CASSSGTSGRRGPEQYF

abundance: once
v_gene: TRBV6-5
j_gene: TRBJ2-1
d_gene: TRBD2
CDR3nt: TGTGCCAGCACCCCAGGTAGCGGGAGAGCTGAGCAGTTCTTC
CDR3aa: CASTPGSGRAEQFF

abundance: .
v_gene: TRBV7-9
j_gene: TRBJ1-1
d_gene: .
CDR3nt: TGTGCCAGCAGCACGGCCGGAAGGAGCACTGAAGCTTTCTTT
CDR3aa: CASSTAGRSTEAFF

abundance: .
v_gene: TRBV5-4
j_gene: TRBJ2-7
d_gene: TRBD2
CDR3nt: TGTGCCAGCATCATGGCGGGAGCCTCCCCGAACGAGCAGTACTTC
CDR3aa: CASIMAGASPNEQYF

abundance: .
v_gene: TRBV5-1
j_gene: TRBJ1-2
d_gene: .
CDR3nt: TGCGCCAGCAGCCCGACCCTGTTCGGGGATGGCTACACCTTC
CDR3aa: CASSPTLFGDGYTF

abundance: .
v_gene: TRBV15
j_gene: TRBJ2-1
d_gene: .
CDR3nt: TGTGCCACCAGCAGGGGACTCCTTGTGAATGAGCAGTTCTTC
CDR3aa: CATSRGLLVNEQFF

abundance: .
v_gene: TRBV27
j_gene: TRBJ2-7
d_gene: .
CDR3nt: TGTGCCAGCAGCCCAGAGGGCGCTGGGTCCTACGAGCAGTACTTC
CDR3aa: CASSPEGAGSYEQYF

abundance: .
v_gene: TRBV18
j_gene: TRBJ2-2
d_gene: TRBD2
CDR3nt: TGTGCCAGCTCATCGCAACTAGCGGGAGTAGGCGAGGAGCTGTTTTTT
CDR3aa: CASSSQLAGVGEELFF

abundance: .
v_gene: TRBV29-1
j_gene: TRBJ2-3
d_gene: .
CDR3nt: TGCAGCGTTGTGGGGGGGCAGGATGGTCCTGGCACAGATACGCAGTATTTT
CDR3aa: CSVVGGQDGPGTDTQYF

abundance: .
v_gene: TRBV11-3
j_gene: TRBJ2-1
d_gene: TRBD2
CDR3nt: TGTGCCAGCAGCTTAGGAGTAGCGGGAGACAATGAGCAGTTCTTC
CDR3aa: CASSLGVAGDNEQFF

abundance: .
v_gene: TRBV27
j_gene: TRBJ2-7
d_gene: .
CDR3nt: TGTGCCAGCAGTTTAGGCGGTTCCTACGAGCAGTACTTC
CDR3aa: CASSLGGSYEQYF

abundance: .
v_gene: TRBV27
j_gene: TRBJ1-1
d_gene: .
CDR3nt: TGTGCCAGCAGTACATCGGGACCCCCTCTAGCTTTCTTT
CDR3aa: CASSTSGPPLAFF

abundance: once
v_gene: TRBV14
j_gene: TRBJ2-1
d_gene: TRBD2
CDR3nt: TGTGCCAGCAGCCAAGAGAGAGGTGCGGGAGGCACCTACAATGAGCAGTTCTTC
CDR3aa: CASSQERGAGGTYNEQFF

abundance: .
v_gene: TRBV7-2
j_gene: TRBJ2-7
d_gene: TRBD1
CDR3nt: TGTGCCAGCAGCTTAGCGACAGGGGCCTACGAGCAGTACTTC
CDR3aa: CASSLATGAYEQYF

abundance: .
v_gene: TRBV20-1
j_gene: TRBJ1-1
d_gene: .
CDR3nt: TGCAGTGCTAGGGGTCTCGTTGAAGCTTTCTTT
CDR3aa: CSARGLVEAFF

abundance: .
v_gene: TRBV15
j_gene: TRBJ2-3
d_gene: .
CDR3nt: TGTGCCACCAGCAGAGATCAGTCTGTTTGGGCTACGCAGTATTTT
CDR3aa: CATSRDQSVWATQYF

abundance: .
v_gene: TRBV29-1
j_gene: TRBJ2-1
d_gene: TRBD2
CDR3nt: TGCAGCGTTCTAGCGGGAGGAAGTTACAATGAGCAGTTCTTC
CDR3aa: CSVLAGGSYNEQFF

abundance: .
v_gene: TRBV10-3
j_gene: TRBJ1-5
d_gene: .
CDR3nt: TGTGCCATCAGTGAGTTAGAGGGTGATCAGCCCCAGCATTTT
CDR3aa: CAISELEGDQPQHF